This is a list of T cell receptor beta chains from one sample in a study of T cell repertoires in cytomegalovirus infection. Via MiXCR, TCRdb re-called the reads, giving one row per CDR3 protein. Seen here are fewer than 950,000 distinct CDR3 sequences, about 33% observed once, and the top ten hold over 10%. Their target antigens are unknown. The source was cultured CD8+ T cells from PBMCs, collected from culture after CMV antigen stimulation. The receptor source for this set is a human donor in good health (CMV status not recorded). Some clones in this sample may be carry-over from other donors' samples. Both conserved end residues are trimmed from each CDR3. The order of the fields is V gene, CDR3 protein.

v_call: TRBV20-1
cdr3_aa: SARELRERGAHTDTQY

v_call: TRBV12-3/TRBV12-4
cdr3_aa: ASASGELF

v_call: TRBV25-1
cdr3_aa: ASSEYGFGHSNQPQH

v_call: TRBV6-6
cdr3_aa: ASSYSDRGRSTDTQY

v_call: TRBV6-5
cdr3_aa: ASSLVSPRSYNSPLH

v_call: TRBV7-9
cdr3_aa: ASSLRGPDGSYEQY

v_call: TRBV9
cdr3_aa: ASSPTGLTEKLF

v_call: TRBV7-9
cdr3_aa: ASREQGAKY

v_call: TRBV11-1
cdr3_aa: ASSSYPVGAGGVLNEQF

v_call: TRBV7-4
cdr3_aa: ASSPMSSGGKNTQY

v_call: TRBV7-4
cdr3_aa: ASSGKAGAVSNRQLF

v_call: TRBV4-3
cdr3_aa: ASSRPTLGANTGELF

v_call: TRBV9
cdr3_aa: ASSVEGGRRYMNTEAF

v_call: TRBV12-3/TRBV12-4
cdr3_aa: ASFRPGYYGYT